This TCR beta chain was identified in a study of blood T cell repertoires in COVID-19. In the study overall: From the United States, Italy and Spain came samples of acute and convalescent COVID-19.

This clone turned up a few times. TCRdb's copy holds only in-frame clones and misses some; the assay was immunoSEQ multiplex PCR. The sample records about 90,000 clones, about nine tenths being singletons. V lost 1 base to trimming and J lost 8 bases, with 3 bases between them. Germline V gene sequence: CDR1 MNHEY, CDR2 SVGEGT. The CDR3 is 11 residues long. The clonotype originates from a man aged 55 to 70 with acute or convalescent COVID-19. Sequenced input: peripheral blood. The chain joins TRBV6-2 or TRBV6-3 to TRBJ2-1; D is undetermined. The CDR3 sequence: CASSYFDEQFF. Written as DNA, the CDR3 is TGTGCCAGCAGTTACTTCGATGAGCAGTTCTTC.